This T cell receptor beta chain was documented in a study of identical twins. Findings of the study overall: Carriage of fewer insertions was seen in abundant cord blood beta clonotypes, whereas memory repertoires showed none.

With template switching, a universal primer site was added, and the cDNA carried unique molecular identifiers. MiXCR, applied by TCRdb to the 5' RACE reads, yields one record per CDR3 protein. The sample comprises approximately 620,000 distinct CDR3 sequences, 8.5% to 9.5% of which are singletons, and approximately 0.94% rests with the top ten. The CDR3 length is 16 residues. From germline, CDR1 is SGHRS and CDR2 YFSETQ. The V gene end was trimmed by 0 bases and the J gene end by 2 bases; junction bases not matched to a gene: 7. This clonotype was counted ten times or more. Its antigen is currently unknown. Healthy Caucasians provided all donations. The same sample was also studied in work on yellow fever vaccine responses in identical twins. From that study: Twins reportedly had a vaccine T cell response that seemed partly convergent, partly personalized.

The sequence derives from a woman under 30 in good health. This chain connects TRBV5-1 to TRBJ2-7, with 8 bases fitting TRBD1. The sample was PBMCs. Here the CDR3 reads CASSLAPGTGAYEQYF. DNA of the CDR3: TGCGCCAGCAGCTTGGCCCCCGGGACAGGCGCCTACGAGCAGTACTTC.